Presented here are 31 T cell receptor beta chains from one specimen sequenced in a study of T cells in Graves' hyperthyroidism and ophthalmopathy (dated by TCRdb to the late 2010s). Library preparation was by multiplex PCR. Reads for this sample came from an Illumina HiSeq 2000. Amplification of TCR beta CDR3 regions was carried out from RNA transcripts. The first round of RT-PCR for the TCR CDR3 was performed with the HTBI primer set and the Qiagen OneStep RT-PCR kit. TCRdb trimmed the raw reads at Q25, called clones with MiXCR and kept productive beta chains. Each CDR3 protein appears once, grouped with its most common genes and DNA. In this sample the table shows hundreds of thousands of distinct CDR3 sequences, 35% to 40% of which occur a single time. Around 9.3% of the sample belongs to the ten largest clones. The sample taken for sequencing was blood. Source of these receptors: a man aged 18 to 35 with Graves' hyperthyroidism.

The sample holds many counts of this clonotype. J is TRBJ2-5 and V is TRBV7-6; the match to TRBD2 covers 8 bases. V lost 1 base, J lost 6 bases, and 7 bases stayed unmatched. The CDR3 consists of 15 residues. Germline values: CDR1 SGHVS, CDR2 FNYEAQ. CDR3 amino acids: CASSLDPTSGKTQYF. In DNA form, the CDR3 reads TGTGCCAGCAGCTTAGACCCCACTAGCGGCAAGACCCAGTACTTC.

The V gene is TRBV2, the J gene TRBJ1-1; D might be TRBD1 (6 bases). The germline V and J ends were trimmed by 8 bases and 3 bases, with 16 bases remaining between them. The germline gives CDR1 SNHLY, CDR2 FYNNEI. The CDR3 has 14 amino acids. In DNA form, the CDR3 reads TGTGCCAGCGGATCTCAGGGGCCCGACACTGAAGCTTTCTTT. Protein: CASGSQGPDTEAFF.

This clonotype was found many times. V usage is TRBV19 and J usage is TRBJ1-1; D is uncertain. The germline V gene has CDR1 LNHDA and CDR2 SQIVND (reference sequence). This CDR3 region has 12 residues. Trimming left V 9 bases short and J 5 bases short, with 13 bases between. This CDR3 reads CASDKEGTEAFF. DNA for the CDR3: TGTGCCAGCGATAAGGAAGGGACTGAAGCTTTCTTT.

Notes on this clonotype: This may be a read error: a much more frequent sequence differs by one nucleotide. This sequence joins TRBV15 and TRBJ2-7; D gene ambiguous. This CDR3 comprises 13 residues. V lost 0 bases, J lost 6 bases, and 9 bases lay in between. Germline V CDR1 and CDR2: LNHNV, YYDKDF (reference sequence). In DNA form, the CDR3 reads TGTGCCACCAGCAGAGATCAGAGCCCCGAGCAGTACTTC. Translated: CATSRDQSPEQYF.

This clonotype came up many times. The V call is TRBV9, the J call TRBJ1-3; D is perhaps TRBD1 (6 bases). The V gene lost 3 bases and the J gene lost 3 bases, with 10 bases spanning the gap. Germline V lookup: CDR1 SGDLS, CDR2 YYNGEE. CDR3 length: 14 residues. The CDR3 region is CASSGGQDGNTIYF. DNA for the CDR3: TGTGCCAGCAGCGGGGGACAAGATGGAAACACCATATATTTT. Full variable domain (outside the CDR3, taken from reference TRBV9 and TRBJ1-3): DSGVTQTPKHLITATGQRVTLRCSPRSGDLSVYWYQQSLDQGLQFLIQYYNGEERAKGNILERFSAQQFPDLHSELNLSSLELGDSALYFCASSGGQDGNTIYFGEGSWLTVV.

The chain has TRBV2 and TRBJ2-2; 14 bases match TRBD2. The ends lost 8 bases at V and 6 bases at J; junction bases unmatched: 2. The length of the CDR3 is 14 residues. Germline V gene lookup returns CDR1 SNHLY and CDR2 FYNNEI. In nucleotides, the CDR3 is TGTGCCAGCGGGGGACTAGCGGGAGCCGGGGAGCTGTTTTTT. Its translation: CASGGLAGAGELFF.

This clonotype was seen at least ten times. The V and J genes are TRBV12-3 or TRBV12-4 and TRBJ1-2; a weak D match, TRBD1 (5 bases). The germline V and J ends were trimmed by 6 bases and 8 bases, with 16 bases remaining between them. The CDR3 is 13 amino acids. DNA for the CDR3: TGTGCCAGCAGCTTCCGGGGGAGGTTAGGCTACACCTTC. It specifies CASSFRGRLGYTF.

As for this clonotype: Lacking the conserved final phenylalanine or tryptophan, this CDR3 likely reflects a read error. The DNA is omitted, as the CDR3 cannot be located on it reliably, and the CDR3 follows TCRdb's listing. The chain's CDR3 is CSVRGDRDT. This rearrangement joins TRBV29-1 to TRBJ2-7; the table assigns TRBD1, which was not confirmed against the DNA. From its first to its last residue, the CDR3 has 9 amino acids. Germline assignment: CDR1 SQVTM and CDR2 ANQGSEA.

This clonotype has just one count. The junction shows a germline mismatch at one end, possibly a read error. This rearrangement joins TRBV2 to TRBJ1-5, with 7 bases fitting TRBD1. The CDR3 runs to 14 residues. CDR1 and CDR2 from the germline V gene are SNHLY and FYNNEI. The CDR3 sequence: CASRDLIPGQPQHF. In DNA, the CDR3 is TGTGCCAGCAGGGACCTGATACCGGGACAGCCGCAGCATTTT.

This clonotype was seen a few times. The rearrangement links TRBV7-6 to TRBJ2-7, with 9 bases identical to TRBD2. This CDR3 spans 17 amino acids. The germline CDR1 and CDR2 sequences are SGHVS and FNYEAQ. The trim removed 2 bases at V and 3 bases at J, leaving 11 bases unmatched. CDR3 amino acids: CASSLRAAGGLHYEQYF. CDR3 nucleotides: TGTGCCAGCAGCTTAAGGGCAGCGGGGGGCCTGCACTACGAGCAGTACTTC.

This clonotype came up many times. V is TRBV12-3 or TRBV12-4 and J is TRBJ2-5, with D possibly matching TRBD2 (6 bases). Trimming left V 1 base short and J 8 bases short, with 17 bases between. CDR3 length: 15 residues. For the CDR3, the DNA is TGTGCCAGCAGTTTAGACCGCGGGAAGAGCGGAACCCAGTACTTC. It is translated as CASSLDRGKSGTQYF.

This clonotype was seen at least ten times. The V and J genes are TRBV2 and TRBJ1-2, with 8 nucleotides matching TRBD1. The CDR3 runs to 16 residues. V gave up 6 bases and J gave up 1 base; unmatched junction bases: 10. The germline V gene encodes CDR1 SNHLY and CDR2 FYNNEI. CDR3 DNA sequence: TGTGCCAGCAGCCTCTCCGGACAGGGAGATAACTATGGCTACACCTTC. This sequence encodes CASSLSGQGDNYGYTF.

The table lists this clonotype with a few counts. This chain uses TRBV7-8 with TRBJ1-2, with D tentatively TRBD1 (5 bases). Germline V gives CDR1 SGHVS, CDR2 FQNEAQ. V lost 0 bases and J lost 6, with 17 bases in between. The CDR3 length is 16 residues. This CDR3 reads CASSLAPDRGGNGYTF. The CDR3 DNA follows: TGTGCCAGCAGCTTAGCGCCAGACCGGGGGGGGAATGGCTACACCTTC.

As concerns this clonotype: The junction does not match germline at one end; this may be a read error. The gene calls are TRBV11-2 and TRBJ1-1; 8 bases fit TRBD1. From germline, CDR1 is SGHAT and CDR2 FQNNGV. The CDR3 extends over 15 amino acids. Here the CDR3 DNA reads TGTGCCAGCAGCAACCGGGACAGGCAGAACTCTGAAGCTTTCTTT. The encoded protein is CASSNRDRQNSEAFF.

This rearrangement joins TRBV19 to TRBJ2-2; 9 bases line up with TRBD1. The J segment lost 6 bases and the V segment lost 7 bases, leaving 27 bases of the junction unmatched. This CDR3 comprises 21 residues. The germline V gene encodes CDR1 LNHDA and CDR2 SQIVND (reference sequence). CDR3 sequence: CASTTTFHGGTTGGLAGELFF. The CDR3 nucleotides are TGTGCCAGTACCACAACCTTCCACGGGGGGACGACAGGGGGGTTGGCCGGGGAGCTGTTTTTT.

This clonotype has a count of ten or more. This chain uses TRBV10-2 with TRBJ1-6; no definite D call. This CDR3 has 17 amino acids. Trimming stripped 2 bases from V and 10 bases from J, with 21 bases between. Germline assignment: CDR1 WSHSY and CDR2 SAAADI. In DNA form, the CDR3 reads TGCGCCAGCAGTGAGATCGGGCTAGGGTCTAGGGAGTCACCCCTCCACTTT. It is translated as CASSEIGLGSRESPLHF.

The chain employs TRBV11-2 and TRBJ1-1; a possible D gene is TRBD1 (5 bases). This CDR3 has 15 residues. From germline, CDR1 is SGHAT and CDR2 FQNNGV. V shed 5 bases and J shed 10 bases, with 23 bases lying between them. This chain's CDR3 is CASSPVGGDWLGAFF. The CDR3 coding sequence is TGTGCCAGCAGCCCAGTGGGGGGGGACTGGCTCGGAGCTTTCTTT. The full variable domain, its missing parts supplied by reference TRBV11-2 and TRBJ1-1, is EAGVAQSPRYKIIEKRQSVAFWCNPISGHATLYWYQQILGQGPKLLIQFQNNGVVDDSQLPKDRFSAERLKGVDSTLKIQPAKLEDSAVYLCASSPVGGDWLGAFFGQGTRLTVV.

On this clonotype itself: Lacking the conserved final phenylalanine or tryptophan, this CDR3 likely reflects a read error. The chain employs TRBV12-3 or TRBV12-4 and TRBJ1-2; a possible D gene is TRBD1 (5 bases). The V and J ends lost 3 bases and 9 bases respectively, with 8 bases between them. This CDR3 has 11 residues. CDR3 DNA sequence: TGTGCCAGCAGTTTGGGGGTTAGCTACACCCTC. It encodes CASSLGVSYTL.

V is TRBV7-9 and J is TRBJ2-5; D gene uncertain. Deletions cut 1 base from V and 0 bases from J, with 15 bases between. The CDR3 totals 17 residues. CDR1 is SEHNR, CDR2 FQNEAQ, per germline (reference sequence). The CDR3 DNA reads as TGTGCCAGCAGCTTAGTACGACGGTTGTGGGACCAAGAGACCCAGTACTTC. Residues: CASSLVRRLWDQETQYF.

This clonotype was detected ten times or more. J is TRBJ1-4 and V is TRBV25-1; tentatively, D is TRBD1 (6 bases). Trimming stripped 5 bases from V and 3 bases from J, with 16 bases between. CDR1 and CDR2 from the germline V gene are MGHDK and SYGVNS. The CDR3 extends over 16 amino acids. The CDR3 DNA reads as TGTGCCAGCAGTTTACCAACAGGGAGGGCTAATGAAAAACTGTTTTTT. This translates into CASSLPTGRANEKLFF. The variable domain in full, completed from reference TRBV25-1 and TRBJ1-4, reads EADIYQTPRYLVIGTGKKITLECSQTMGHDKMYWYQQDPGMELHLIHYSYGVNSTEKGDLSSESTVSRIRTEHFPLTLESARPSHTSQYLCASSLPTGRANEKLFFGSGTQLSVL.

The chain joins TRBV7-9 to TRBJ2-2; D not resolved. In germline, CDR1 is SEHNR, CDR2 FQNEAQ (reference sequence). With 3 bases removed from V and 5 bases from J, the gap between germline ends came to 10 bases. CDR3 length equals 14 residues. The CDR3 reads CASSFNSRTGELFF. Written as DNA, the CDR3 is TGTGCCAGCAGCTTCAATTCCCGGACCGGGGAGCTGTTTTTT.

This clonotype was seen more than once but under ten times. The chain couples TRBV29-1 to TRBJ2-2; TRBD2 is a possible D gene (7 bases). The CDR3 contains 12 residues. The V end was cut by 8 bases, the J end by 7 bases, with 14 bases between. CDR1 is SQVTM, CDR2 ANQGSEA, per germline. The CDR3 sequence: CSSREGVGELFF. The DNA for the CDR3 is TGCAGCTCAAGGGAGGGGGTCGGGGAGCTGTTTTTT.

Comment on this clonotype: One end of the junction does not line up with germline, which may come from a read error. The chain recombines TRBV7-9 with TRBJ1-1; 7 bases map to TRBD1. This CDR3 contains 15 residues. Germline loops: CDR1 SEHNR, CDR2 FQNEAQ (reference sequence). The CDR3, as DNA: TGTGTCAGCAGCTTAGGTACAGGGGCGAACACTGAAGCTTTCTTT. Residues: CVSSLGTGANTEAFF.

The chain couples TRBV29-1 to TRBJ2-7; either TRBD1 or TRBD2 may fit D (5 bases each). This CDR3 is 14 amino acids long. Trimming pared 0 bases from V and 4 bases from J, leaving 13 bases between. Germline V gene sequence: CDR1 SQVTM, CDR2 ANQGSEA. The DNA of the CDR3 is TGCAGCGTTGAAGATCCGGGTGAGGGGTACGAGCAGTACTTC. This encodes CSVEDPGEGYEQYF.

This clonotype was counted a single time. Just one base apart from a much larger clone, this may be a read error. The chain employs TRBV20-1 and TRBJ2-5, with TRBD2 as a possible D gene (6 bases). Germline assignment: CDR1 DFQATT and CDR2 SNEGSKA (reference sequence). The CDR3 spans 12 residues. CDR3 bases: TGCAGTGCTAGAGTGGGAGGAGAGACCCAGCACTTC. It translates to CSARVGGETQHF.

In the case of this clonotype: A much larger clone lies one base from this, so it may be a read error. The gene calls are TRBV10-3 and TRBJ2-7, with 8 nucleotides matching TRBD2. This CDR3 has 14 amino acids. Germline V CDR1 and CDR2: ENHRY, SYGVKD. The CDR3 region has the DNA TGTGCCATCAGTAGCGGGGGTTCGCCCTACGAGCAGTGCTTC. Protein sequence: CAISSGGSPYEQCF.

V usage is TRBV6-6 and J usage is TRBJ2-7; D is uncertain. The CDR3 has 13 amino acids. Germline assignment: CDR1 MNHNY and CDR2 SVGAGI (reference sequence). With 5 bases removed from V and 3 bases from J, the gap between germline ends came to 11 bases. The DNA of the CDR3 is TGTGCCAGCAGTGAAAGCCACTTCTACGAGCAGTACTTC. It specifies CASSESHFYEQYF.

The sample holds a few counts of this clonotype. The rearrangement links TRBV5-1 to TRBJ1-5, with D possibly being TRBD1 (6 bases). The CDR3 consists of 15 residues. Germline V gene data show CDR1 as SGHRS and CDR2 as YFSETQ. Trimming stripped 4 bases from V and 1 base from J, with 12 bases between. CDR3 sequence: CASSPLGQSNQPQHF. The CDR3 DNA reads TGCGCCAGCAGCCCCCTAGGACAGAGCAATCAGCCCCAGCATTTT.

The rearrangement uses TRBV10-3 and TRBJ1-6; a weak D match, TRBD1 (6 bases). V lost 6 bases, J lost 10 bases, and 13 bases lay in between. This CDR3 is built from 13 residues. The germline V gene has CDR1 ENHRY and CDR2 SYGVKD. This chain's CDR3 is CAIRPTGGSPLHF. The DNA for the CDR3 is TGTGCCATCAGACCGACAGGTGGATCACCCCTCCACTTT.

The table lists this clonotype with many counts. The chain is built from TRBV29-1 and TRBJ1-5, with TRBD1 identical over 8 bases. V lost 5 bases to trimming and J lost 5 bases; unmatched junction nucleotides: 5. Germline V gives CDR1 SQVTM, CDR2 ANQGSEA. The CDR3 extends over 13 amino acids. The CDR3 bases are TGCAGCGTTTCCGACAGGGGAGATCAGCCCCAGCATTTT. Protein sequence: CSVSDRGDQPQHF. Supplemented by reference TRBV29-1 and TRBJ1-5, the full variable domain reads SAVISQKPSRDICQRGTSLTIQCQVDSQVTMMFWYRQQPGQSLTLIATANQGSEATYESGFVIDKFPISRPNLTFSTLTVSNMSPEDSSIYLCSVSDRGDQPQHFGDGTRLSIL.

In regard to this clonotype: This clone may be a read error of a much larger clone one base away. The rearrangement links TRBV7-2 to TRBJ1-6, with 9 bases that match TRBD1. V lost 2 bases, J lost 9 bases, and 8 bases stayed unmatched. From germline, CDR1 is SGHTA and CDR2 FQGNSA. There are 16 residues in the CDR3. This chain's CDR3 is CASSLRDRVDGSPLHF. Written as DNA, the CDR3 is TGTGCCAGCAGCTTACGGGACAGGGTAGACGGTTCACCCCTCCACTTT.